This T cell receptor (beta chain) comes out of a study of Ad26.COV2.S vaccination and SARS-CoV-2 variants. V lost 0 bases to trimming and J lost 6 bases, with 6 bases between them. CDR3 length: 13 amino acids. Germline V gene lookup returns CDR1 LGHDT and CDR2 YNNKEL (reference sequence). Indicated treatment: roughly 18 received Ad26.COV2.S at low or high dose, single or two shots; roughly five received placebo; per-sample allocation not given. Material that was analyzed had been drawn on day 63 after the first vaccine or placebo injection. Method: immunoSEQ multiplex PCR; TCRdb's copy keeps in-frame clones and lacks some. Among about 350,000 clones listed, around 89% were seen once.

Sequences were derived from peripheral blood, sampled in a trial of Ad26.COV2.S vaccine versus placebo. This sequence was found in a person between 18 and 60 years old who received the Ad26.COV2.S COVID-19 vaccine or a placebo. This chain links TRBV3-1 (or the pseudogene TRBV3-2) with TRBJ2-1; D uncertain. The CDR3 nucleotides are TGTGCCAGCAGCCAAGATCGGTTCAATGAGCAGTTCTTC. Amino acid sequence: CASSQDRFNEQFF.